This T cell receptor beta chain was captured by sequencing in a study of T cell responses to AZD1222 COVID-19 vaccine. Study results and caveats: Mostly white British, mostly female donors; authors suggested clonal diversity may be underestimated. Reports say nearly half of spike-specific TCRs go after unmutated variant regions. Mapped onto spike, vaccine-associated CD4 TCRs spanned it and were dominant at 160-218 and 743-854.

The CDR3 sequence is 16 residues long. Germline loops: CDR1 SNHLY, CDR2 FYNNEI. The J segment lost 5 bases and the V segment lost 0 bases, leaving 5 bases of the junction unmatched. Profiled with immunoSEQ multiplex PCR; TCRdb holds only in-frame clones, not every one. This sample has about 190,000 clones, with around 92% found just once. Regarding this clone: Its target is unknown.

The chain carries TRBV2 and TRBJ2-7, with 12 positions matching TRBD2. The receptor was isolated from an adult in good health. The sample here was peripheral blood, taken on day 0 of AZD1222 vaccination. CDR3 protein: CASSEAQGLAGNEQYF. For the CDR3, the DNA is TGTGCCAGCAGTGAAGCGCAAGGACTAGCGGGGAACGAGCAGTACTTC.